One T cell receptor beta chain is described in this entry. Its antigen remains unknown. The sample comes from a study of CD8+ T cells in alopecia areata. Isolated RNA was reverse transcribed into cDNA used as the sequencing template. This table comes from immunoSEQ multiplex PCR, and its TCRdb copy is limited to in-frame clones, with some not included. The data contain 150,000 to 200,000 clones, 55% of them seen just once; the ten biggest clones take up around 4.8%. Whole-study findings and limits: Across lesional scalp, and particularly alopecia totalis/universalis, clonality surpassed that of normal scalp.

Sequencing input: CD4+ T cells sorted from blood. This TCR was sampled from a human donor in good health.

CDR3 sequence: CASSSTSVAGTDTQYF. CDR3 nucleotides: TGTGCCAGCAGCTCCACTAGCGTCGCGGGCACAGATACGCAGTATTTT. The chain employs TRBV28 and TRBJ2-3; 7 nucleotides agree with TRBD2. V lost 6 bases, J lost 1 base, and 10 bases stayed unmatched. CDR1 MDHEN and CDR2 SYDVKM come from the germline V gene. The CDR3 covers 16 residues.